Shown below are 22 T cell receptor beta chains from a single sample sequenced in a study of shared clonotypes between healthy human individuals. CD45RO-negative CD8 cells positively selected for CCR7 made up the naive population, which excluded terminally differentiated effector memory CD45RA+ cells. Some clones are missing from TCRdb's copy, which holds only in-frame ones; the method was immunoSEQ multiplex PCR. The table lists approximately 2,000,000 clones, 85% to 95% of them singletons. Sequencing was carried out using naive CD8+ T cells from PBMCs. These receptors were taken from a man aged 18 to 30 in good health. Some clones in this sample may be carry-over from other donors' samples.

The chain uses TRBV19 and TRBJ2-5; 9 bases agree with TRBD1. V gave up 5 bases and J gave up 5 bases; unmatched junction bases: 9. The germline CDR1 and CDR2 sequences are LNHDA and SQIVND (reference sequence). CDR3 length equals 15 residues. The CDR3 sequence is CASSVRDRAGETQYF. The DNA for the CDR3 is TGTGCCAGTAGTGTCCGGGACAGGGCCGGCGAGACCCAGTACTTC.

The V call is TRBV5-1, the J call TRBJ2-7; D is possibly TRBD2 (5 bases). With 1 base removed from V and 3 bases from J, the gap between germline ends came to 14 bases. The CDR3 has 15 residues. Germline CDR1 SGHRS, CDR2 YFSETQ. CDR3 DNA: TGCGCCAGCAGCTTGTGGGCCGCGGGCTTCTACGAGCAGTACTTC. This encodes CASSLWAAGFYEQYF. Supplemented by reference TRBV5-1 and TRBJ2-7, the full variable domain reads KAGVTQTPRYLIKTRGQQVTLSCSPISGHRSVSWYQQTPGQGLQFLFEYFSETQRNKGNFPGRFSGRQFSNSRSEMNVSTLELGDSALYLCASSLWAAGFYEQYFGPGTRLTVT.

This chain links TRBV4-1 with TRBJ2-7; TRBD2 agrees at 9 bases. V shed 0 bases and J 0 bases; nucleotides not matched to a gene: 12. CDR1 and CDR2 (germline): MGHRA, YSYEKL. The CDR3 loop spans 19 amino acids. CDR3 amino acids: CASSQEEGIAGAPSYEQYF. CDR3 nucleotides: TGCGCCAGCAGCCAAGAGGAAGGTATAGCGGGGGCCCCCTCCTACGAGCAGTACTTC.

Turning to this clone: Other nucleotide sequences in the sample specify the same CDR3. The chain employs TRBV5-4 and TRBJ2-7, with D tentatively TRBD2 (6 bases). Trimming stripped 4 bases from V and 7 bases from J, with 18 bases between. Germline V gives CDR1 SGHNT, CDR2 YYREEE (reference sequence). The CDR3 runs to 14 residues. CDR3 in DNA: TGTGCCAGCAGCCCCGGGACGTCTGCGGGGGAGCAGTACTTC. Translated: CASSPGTSAGEQYF.

This CDR3 is CASSEETQYF. The CDR3 DNA follows: TGCGCCAGCAGTGAAGAGACCCAGTACTTC. The V gene is TRBV10-1, the J gene TRBJ2-5; unclear D gene. Trimming removed 3 bases from V and 4 bases from J, with 0 bases in between. Germline-derived CDR1 and CDR2 are WNHNN and SYGVQD (reference sequence). This CDR3 is 10 amino acids long.

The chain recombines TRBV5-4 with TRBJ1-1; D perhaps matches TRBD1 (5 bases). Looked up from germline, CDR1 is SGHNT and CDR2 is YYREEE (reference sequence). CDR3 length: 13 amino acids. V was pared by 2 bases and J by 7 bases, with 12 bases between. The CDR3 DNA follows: TGTGCCAGCAGCTTCAAGGGGCAAGGTGAAGCTTTCTTT. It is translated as CASSFKGQGEAFF.

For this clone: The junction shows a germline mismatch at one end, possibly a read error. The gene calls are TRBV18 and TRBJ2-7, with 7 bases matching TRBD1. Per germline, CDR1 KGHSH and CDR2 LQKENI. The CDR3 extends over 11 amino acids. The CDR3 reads CASSPRQGKDF. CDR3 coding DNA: TGTGCCAGCTCACCCAGACAGGGCAAGGACTTC.

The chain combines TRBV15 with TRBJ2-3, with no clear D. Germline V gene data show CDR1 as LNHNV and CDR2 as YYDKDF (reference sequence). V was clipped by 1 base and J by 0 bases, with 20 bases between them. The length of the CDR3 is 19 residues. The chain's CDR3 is CATSRVVGYGGPSTDTQYF. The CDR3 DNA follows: TGTGCCACCAGCAGAGTGGTAGGGTATGGCGGACCTAGCACAGATACGCAGTATTTT.

CDR3 coding DNA: TGTGCCAGCAGCATGGGGGGATTTCAAGAGACCCAGTACTTC. It encodes CASSMGGFQETQYF. This chain joins TRBV7-7 and TRBJ2-5, with D tentatively TRBD2 (6 bases). The CDR3 covers 14 residues. Germline assignment: CDR1 SSHAT and CDR2 FNYEAQ (reference sequence). The V end lost 5 bases, the J end lost 2 bases, and 12 bases lay between the germline ends.

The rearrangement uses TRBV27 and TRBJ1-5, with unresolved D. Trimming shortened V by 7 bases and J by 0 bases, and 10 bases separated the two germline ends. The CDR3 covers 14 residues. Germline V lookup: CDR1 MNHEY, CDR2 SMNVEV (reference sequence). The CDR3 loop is CASNLRYSNQPQHF. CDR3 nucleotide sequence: TGTGCCAGCAACCTCAGATATAGCAATCAGCCCCAGCATTTT.

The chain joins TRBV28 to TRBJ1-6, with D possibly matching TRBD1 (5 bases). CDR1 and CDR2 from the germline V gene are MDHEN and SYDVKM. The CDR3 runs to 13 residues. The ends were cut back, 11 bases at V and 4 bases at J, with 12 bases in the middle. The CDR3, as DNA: TGTGCCGGACAAGACAGTTATAATTCACCCCTCCACTTT. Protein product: CAGQDSYNSPLHF.

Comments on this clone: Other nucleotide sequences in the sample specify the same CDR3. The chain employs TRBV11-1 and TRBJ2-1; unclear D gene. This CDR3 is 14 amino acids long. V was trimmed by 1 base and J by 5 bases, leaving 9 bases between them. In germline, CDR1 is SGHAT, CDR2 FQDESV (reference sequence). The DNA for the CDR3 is TGTGCCAGCAGCTTAGTCGTTAGTAACAATGAGCAGTTCTTC. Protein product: CASSLVVSNNEQFF.

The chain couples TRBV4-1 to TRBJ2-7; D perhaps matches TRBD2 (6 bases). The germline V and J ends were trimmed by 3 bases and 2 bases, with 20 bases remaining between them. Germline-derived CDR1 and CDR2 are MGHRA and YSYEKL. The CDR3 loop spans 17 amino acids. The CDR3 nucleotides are TGCGCCAGCAGCCACCTAGCGTCCAGCGGCCACGCCTACGAGCAGTACTTC. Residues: CASSHLASSGHAYEQYF.

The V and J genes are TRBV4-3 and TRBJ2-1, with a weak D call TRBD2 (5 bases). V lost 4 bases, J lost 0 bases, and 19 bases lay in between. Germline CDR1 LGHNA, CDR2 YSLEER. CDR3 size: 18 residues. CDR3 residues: CASSRLTGVKVSYNEQFF. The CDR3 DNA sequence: TGCGCCAGCAGCCGACTAACTGGGGTCAAGGTCTCCTACAATGAGCAGTTCTTC.

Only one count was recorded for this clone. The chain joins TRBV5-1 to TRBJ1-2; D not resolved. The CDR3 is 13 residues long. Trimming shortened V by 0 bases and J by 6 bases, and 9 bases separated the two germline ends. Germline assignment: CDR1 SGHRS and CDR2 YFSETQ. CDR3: CASSLGTSDGYTF. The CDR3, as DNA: TGCGCCAGCAGCTTGGGAACTTCGGATGGCTACACCTTC.

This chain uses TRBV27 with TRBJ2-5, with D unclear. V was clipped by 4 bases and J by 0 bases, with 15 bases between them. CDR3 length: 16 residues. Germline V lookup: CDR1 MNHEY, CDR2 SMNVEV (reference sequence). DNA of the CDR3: TGTGCCAGCAGTTCCTCCACCAGTGGGGACCAAGAGACCCAGTACTTC. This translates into CASSSSTSGDQETQYF.

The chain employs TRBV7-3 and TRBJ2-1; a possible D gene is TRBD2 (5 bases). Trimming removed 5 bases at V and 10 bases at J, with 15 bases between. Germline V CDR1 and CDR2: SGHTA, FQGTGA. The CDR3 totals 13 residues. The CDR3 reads CASSPEGFREQFF. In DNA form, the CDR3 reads TGTGCCAGCAGCCCAGAGGGTTTCAGGGAGCAGTTCTTC.

For the CDR3, the DNA is TGTGCCAGTAGTAGGAGCGGGAGTCGTGAGCAGTACTTC. Translating it yields CASSRSGSREQYF. The J gene is TRBJ2-7, the V gene TRBV19, with TRBD2 matching 8 bases. After removal of 4 bases from V and 7 bases from J, the junction contained 6 bases not matched to a gene. From germline, CDR1 is LNHDA and CDR2 SQIVND (reference sequence). This CDR3 has 13 amino acids.

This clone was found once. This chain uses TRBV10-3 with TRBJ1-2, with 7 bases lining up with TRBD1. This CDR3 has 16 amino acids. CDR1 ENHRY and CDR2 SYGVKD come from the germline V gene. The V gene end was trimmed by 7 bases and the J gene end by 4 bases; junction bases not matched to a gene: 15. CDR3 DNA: TGTGCCATCACCCAAGAAGAGGACAGGCTAATCTATGGCTACACCTTC. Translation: CAITQEEDRLIYGYTF.

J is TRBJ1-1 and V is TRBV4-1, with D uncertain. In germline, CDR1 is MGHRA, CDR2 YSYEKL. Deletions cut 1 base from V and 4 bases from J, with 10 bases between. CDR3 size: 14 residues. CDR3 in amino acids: CASSQVSGRTEAFF. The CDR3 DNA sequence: TGCGCCAGCAGCCAAGTTAGTGGACGCACTGAAGCTTTCTTT.

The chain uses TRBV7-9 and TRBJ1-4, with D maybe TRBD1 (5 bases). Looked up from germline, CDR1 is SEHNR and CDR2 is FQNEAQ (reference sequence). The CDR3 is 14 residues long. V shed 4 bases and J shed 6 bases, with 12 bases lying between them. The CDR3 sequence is CASSSWGVDEKLFF. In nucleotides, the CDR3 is TGTGCCAGCAGCTCGTGGGGGGTAGATGAAAAACTGTTTTTT.

CDR3 in amino acids: CASSLSGTPFYEQYF. Here the CDR3 DNA reads TGTGCCAGCAGCTTGTCCGGGACACCGTTCTACGAGCAGTACTTC. This chain links TRBV9 with TRBJ2-7, with D perhaps TRBD1 (6 bases). The CDR3 has 15 residues. Germline assignment: CDR1 SGDLS and CDR2 YYNGEE. With 4 bases removed from V and 3 bases from J, the gap between germline ends came to 17 bases.